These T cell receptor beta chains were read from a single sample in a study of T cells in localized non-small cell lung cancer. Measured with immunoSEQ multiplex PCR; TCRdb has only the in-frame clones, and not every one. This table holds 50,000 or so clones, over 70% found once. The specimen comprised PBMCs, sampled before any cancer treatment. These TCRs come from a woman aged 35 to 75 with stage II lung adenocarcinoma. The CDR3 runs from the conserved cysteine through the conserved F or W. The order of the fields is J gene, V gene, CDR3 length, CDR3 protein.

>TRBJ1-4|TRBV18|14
CASSTGTANEKLFF
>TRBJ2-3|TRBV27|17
CASSLGPGTSITDTQYF
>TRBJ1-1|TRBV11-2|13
CASSSGRDTEAFF
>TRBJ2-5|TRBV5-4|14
CASSTRQGSETQYF
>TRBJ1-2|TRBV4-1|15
CASSPGQGLDYGYTF
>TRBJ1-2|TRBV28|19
CASRPSTGDFHPSNYGYTF
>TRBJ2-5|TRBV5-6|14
CASSLRGQLETQYF
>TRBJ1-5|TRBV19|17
CASSMSASLTQRQPQHF
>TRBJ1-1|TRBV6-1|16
CASSEAMGQGSTEAFF
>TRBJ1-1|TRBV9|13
CASSVLMNTEAFF
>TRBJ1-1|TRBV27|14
CASSLSGMNTEAFF
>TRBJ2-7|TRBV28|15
CASSPWRTDSYEQYF
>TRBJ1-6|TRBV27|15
CASSSVDRVNSPLHF
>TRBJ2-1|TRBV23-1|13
CASGPGPYNEQFF
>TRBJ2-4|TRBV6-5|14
CASSSGLSKNIQYF
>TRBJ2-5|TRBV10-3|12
CAISELQETQYF
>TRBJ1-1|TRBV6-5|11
CASRKLTEAFF
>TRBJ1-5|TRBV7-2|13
CASSPGTFEPQHF
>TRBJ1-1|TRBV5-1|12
CASSLVLMGAFF
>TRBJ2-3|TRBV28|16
CASRPTVVSGTDTQYF
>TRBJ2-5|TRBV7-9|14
CASSLGGAGGTQYF
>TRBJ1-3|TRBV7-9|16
CASRKAGAVSGNTIYF
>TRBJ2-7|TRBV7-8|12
CASSLSTHEQYF
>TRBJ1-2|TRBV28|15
CASSPPRQGGYGYTF
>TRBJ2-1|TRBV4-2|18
CASSQEFAGVSGDNEQFF
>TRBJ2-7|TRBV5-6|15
CASSSLYRGGYEQYF
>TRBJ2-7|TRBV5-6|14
CASSLVQSPYEQYF
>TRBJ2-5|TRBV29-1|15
CSVEGLARGRETQYF
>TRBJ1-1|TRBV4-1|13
CASSPQPNTEAFF
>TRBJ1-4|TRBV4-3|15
CASSQGDPAGEKLFF
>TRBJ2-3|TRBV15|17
CATSRDQQGEGTDTQYF
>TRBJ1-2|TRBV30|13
CAGAPGLNYGYTF
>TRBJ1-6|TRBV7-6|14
CASSLPGNNSPLHF
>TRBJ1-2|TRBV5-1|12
CASSVDFYGYTF
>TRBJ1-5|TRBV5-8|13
CASRRQVNQPQHF
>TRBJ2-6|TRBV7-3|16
CASSPFQGSGANVLTF
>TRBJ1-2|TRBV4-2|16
CASSQDPAGLNYGYTF
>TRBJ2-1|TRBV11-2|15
CASSLASSSYNEQFF
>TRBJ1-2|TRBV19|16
CASSILGGLSNYGYTF
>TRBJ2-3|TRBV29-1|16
CSVEGGDRRNTDTQYF
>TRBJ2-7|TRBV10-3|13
CAISDLDPHEQYF
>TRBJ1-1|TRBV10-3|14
CAISETDLNTEAFF
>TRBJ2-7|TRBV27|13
CASSFGEDYEQYF
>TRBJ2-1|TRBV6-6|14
CASSYTVSYNEQFF
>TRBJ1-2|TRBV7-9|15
CASSSRGGTKDGYTF
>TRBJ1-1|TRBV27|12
CASRGFQTEAFF
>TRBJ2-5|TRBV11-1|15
CASSLNRGGQETQYF